A selection of T cell receptor beta chains follows, all from one sample in a study of identical twins. TCRdb fed the 5' RACE reads into MiXCR, producing one record per CDR3 protein. The sample includes about 450,000 distinct CDR3 sequences, about 18% seen only once; the top ten take roughly 12%. Material: naive T cells sorted from blood. These receptors were collected from a man aged 50 to 59 in good health. Both conserved end residues are part of each CDR3.

TRBJ2-2	TRBV6-2/TRBV6-3	CASTRGASVFF
TRBJ2-7	TRBV6-2/TRBV6-3	CASSSGLAGYEQYF
TRBJ2-5	TRBV10-3	CAISDRLAEETQYF
TRBJ2-7	TRBV7-8	CASSPQGGLYEQYF
TRBJ2-3	TRBV7-9	CASRSRQGRMGTDTQYF
TRBJ2-2	TRBV5-6	CASRPGQGAITGELFF
TRBJ2-1	TRBV12-3/TRBV12-4	CASSSSDRGSNNEQFF
TRBJ2-1	TRBV27	CASSLGLAGIRNEQFF
TRBJ2-1	TRBV7-2	CASSQRALRLSYNEQFF
TRBJ2-1	TRBV29-1	CSVPSGSGNEQFF
TRBJ2-7	TRBV7-2	CASSHGTGASYEQYF
TRBJ2-3	TRBV28	CASSKISTDTQYF